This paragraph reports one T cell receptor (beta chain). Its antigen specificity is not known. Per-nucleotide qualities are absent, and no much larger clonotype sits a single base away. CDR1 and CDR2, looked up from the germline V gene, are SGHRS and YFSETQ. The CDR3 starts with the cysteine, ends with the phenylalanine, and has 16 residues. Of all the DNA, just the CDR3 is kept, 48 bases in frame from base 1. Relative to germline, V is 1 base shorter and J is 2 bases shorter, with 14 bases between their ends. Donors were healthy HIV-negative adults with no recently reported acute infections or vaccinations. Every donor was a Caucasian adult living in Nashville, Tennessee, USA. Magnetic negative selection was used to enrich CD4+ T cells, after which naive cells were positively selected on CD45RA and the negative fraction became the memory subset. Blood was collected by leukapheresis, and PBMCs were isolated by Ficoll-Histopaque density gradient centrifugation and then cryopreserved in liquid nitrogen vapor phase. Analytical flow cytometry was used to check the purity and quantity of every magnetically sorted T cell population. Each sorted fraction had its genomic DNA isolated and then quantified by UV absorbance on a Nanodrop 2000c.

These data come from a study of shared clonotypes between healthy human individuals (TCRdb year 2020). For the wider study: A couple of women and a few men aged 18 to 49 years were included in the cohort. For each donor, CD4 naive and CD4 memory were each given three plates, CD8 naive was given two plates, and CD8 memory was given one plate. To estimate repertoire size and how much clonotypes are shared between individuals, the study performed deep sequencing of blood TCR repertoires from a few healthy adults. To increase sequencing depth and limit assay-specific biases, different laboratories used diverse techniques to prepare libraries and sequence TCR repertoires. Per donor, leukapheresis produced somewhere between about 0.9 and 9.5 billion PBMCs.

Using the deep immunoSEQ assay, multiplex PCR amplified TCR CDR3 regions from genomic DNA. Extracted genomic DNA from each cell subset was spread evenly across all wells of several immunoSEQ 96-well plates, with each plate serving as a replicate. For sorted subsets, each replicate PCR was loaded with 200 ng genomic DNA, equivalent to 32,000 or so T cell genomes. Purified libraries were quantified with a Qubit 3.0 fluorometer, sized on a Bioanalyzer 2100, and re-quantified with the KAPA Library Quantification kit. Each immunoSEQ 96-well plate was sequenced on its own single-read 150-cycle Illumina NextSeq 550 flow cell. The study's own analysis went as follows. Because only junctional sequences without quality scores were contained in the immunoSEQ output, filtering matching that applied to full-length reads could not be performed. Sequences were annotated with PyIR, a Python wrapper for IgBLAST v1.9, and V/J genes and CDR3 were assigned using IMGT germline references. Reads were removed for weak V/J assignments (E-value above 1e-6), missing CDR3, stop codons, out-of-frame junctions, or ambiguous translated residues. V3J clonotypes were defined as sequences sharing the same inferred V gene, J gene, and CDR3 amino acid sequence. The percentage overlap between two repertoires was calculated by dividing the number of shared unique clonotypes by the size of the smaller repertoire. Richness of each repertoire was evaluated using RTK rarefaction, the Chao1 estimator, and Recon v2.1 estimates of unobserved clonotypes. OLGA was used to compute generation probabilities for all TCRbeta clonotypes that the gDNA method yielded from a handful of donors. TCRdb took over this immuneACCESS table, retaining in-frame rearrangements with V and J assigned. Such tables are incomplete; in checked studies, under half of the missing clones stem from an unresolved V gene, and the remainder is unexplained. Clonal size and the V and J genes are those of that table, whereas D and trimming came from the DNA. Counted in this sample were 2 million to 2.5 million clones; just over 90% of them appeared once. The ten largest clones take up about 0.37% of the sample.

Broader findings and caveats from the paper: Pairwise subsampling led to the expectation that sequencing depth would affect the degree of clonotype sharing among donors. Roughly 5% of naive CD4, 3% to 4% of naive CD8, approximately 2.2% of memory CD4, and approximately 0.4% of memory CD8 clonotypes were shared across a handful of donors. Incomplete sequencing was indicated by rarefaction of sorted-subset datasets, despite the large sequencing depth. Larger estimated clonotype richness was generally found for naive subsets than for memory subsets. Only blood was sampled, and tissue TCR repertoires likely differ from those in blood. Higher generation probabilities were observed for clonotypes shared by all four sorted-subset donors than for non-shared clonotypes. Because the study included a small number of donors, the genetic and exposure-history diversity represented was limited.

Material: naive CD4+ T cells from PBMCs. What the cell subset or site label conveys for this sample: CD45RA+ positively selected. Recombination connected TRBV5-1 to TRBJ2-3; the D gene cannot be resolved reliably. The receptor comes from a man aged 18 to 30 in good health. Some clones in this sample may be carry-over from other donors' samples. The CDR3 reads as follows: CASSLSVGGPTDTQYF. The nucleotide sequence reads TGCGCCAGCAGCTTGTCGGTAGGCGGACCCACAGATACGCAGTATTTT.